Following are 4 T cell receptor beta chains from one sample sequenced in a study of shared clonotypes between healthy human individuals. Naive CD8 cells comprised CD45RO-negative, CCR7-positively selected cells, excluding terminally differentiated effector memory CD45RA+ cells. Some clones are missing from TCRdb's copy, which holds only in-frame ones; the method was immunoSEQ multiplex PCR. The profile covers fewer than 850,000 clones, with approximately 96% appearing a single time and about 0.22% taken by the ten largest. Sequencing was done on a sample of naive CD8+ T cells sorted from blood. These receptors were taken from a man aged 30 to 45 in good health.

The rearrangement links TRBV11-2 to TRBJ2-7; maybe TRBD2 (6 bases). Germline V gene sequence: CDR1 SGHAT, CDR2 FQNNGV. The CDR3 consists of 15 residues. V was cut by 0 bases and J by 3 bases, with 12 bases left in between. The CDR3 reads CASSLERGVGYEQYF. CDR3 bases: TGTGCCAGCAGCTTAGAACGCGGGGTTGGCTACGAGCAGTACTTC.

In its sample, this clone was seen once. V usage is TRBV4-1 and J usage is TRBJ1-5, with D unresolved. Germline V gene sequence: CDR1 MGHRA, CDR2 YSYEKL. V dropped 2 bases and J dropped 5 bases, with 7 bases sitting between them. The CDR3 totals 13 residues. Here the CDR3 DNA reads TGCGCCAGCAGCCAACGAGACTATCAGCCCCAGCATTTT. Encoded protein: CASSQRDYQPQHF.

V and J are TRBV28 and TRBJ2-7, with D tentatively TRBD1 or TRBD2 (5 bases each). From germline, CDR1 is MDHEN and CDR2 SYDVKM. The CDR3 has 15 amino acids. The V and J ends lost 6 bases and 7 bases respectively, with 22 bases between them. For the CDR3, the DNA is TGTGCCAGCAGAGCCTTCGGGACCCGCCTCCTGGAGCAGTACTTC. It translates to CASRAFGTRLLEQYF.

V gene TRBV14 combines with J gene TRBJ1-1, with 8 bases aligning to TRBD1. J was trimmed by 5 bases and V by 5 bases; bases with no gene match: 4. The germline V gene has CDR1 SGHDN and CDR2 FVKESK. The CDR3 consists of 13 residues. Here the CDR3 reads CASSWTGNTEAFF. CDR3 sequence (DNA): TGTGCCAGCAGCTGGACAGGGAATACTGAAGCTTTCTTT.